This TCR beta chain was found in a study of T cell responses to AZD1222 COVID-19 vaccine. Study-level results: The peak T cell response came first, and repertoires were sampled only after it.

Libraries were prepared by immunoSEQ multiplex PCR; TCRdb keeps only in-frame clonotypes and omits some of them. The sample has about 110,000 clones, 80% to 90% seen once. Germline loops: CDR1 LNHDA, CDR2 SQIVND (reference sequence). The CDR3 covers 13 residues. V lost 4 bases, J lost 6 bases, and 10 bases lay in between. A remark on this clone: What it binds is not known.

The clonotype originates from an adult who received the AZD1222 COVID-19 vaccine. The genes are TRBV19 and TRBJ1-5, with D maybe TRBD1 (6 bases). The sequenced sample was peripheral blood, obtained 28 days after the second AZD1222 dose. The CDR3 region is CASSTGVSQPQHF. The CDR3 bases are TGTGCCAGTAGTACAGGGGTAAGTCAGCCCCAGCATTTT. Drawing the rest from reference TRBV19 and TRBJ1-5, the complete variable domain is DGGITQSPKYLFRKEGQNVTLSCEQNLNHDAMYWYRQDPGQGLRLIYYSQIVNDFQKGDIAEGYSVSREKKESFPLTVTSAQKNPTAFYLCASSTGVSQPQHFGDGTRLSIL.